These T cell receptor beta chains were read from a single sample in a study of blood T cell repertoires in COVID-19. The assay was immunoSEQ multiplex PCR, and TCRdb's table has in-frame clones only and misses some. There are around 100,000 clones in the sample; 80% to 90% occur only once, and less than 40% lies in the top ten. Sequenced sample: peripheral blood. The receptors come from a woman at least 80 years old with acute or convalescent COVID-19. CDR3s include the opening cysteine and the closing phenylalanine or tryptophan. A D gene is named only where the DNA matches it firmly. Size values are once, few and many counts, or a class for expanded clones, and some rows have none.

CDR3aa: CAWSVHGVEPQHF
CDR3nt: TGTGCCTGGAGTGTACATGGAGTTGAGCCCCAGCATTTT
abundance: -
j_gene: TRBJ1-5
v_gene: TRBV30
d_gene: -

CDR3aa: CASSLSDRRNTGELFF
CDR3nt: TGTGCCAGCAGTTTATCTGACAGAAGGAACACCGGGGAGCTGTTTTTT
abundance: -
j_gene: TRBJ2-2
v_gene: TRBV27
d_gene: -

CDR3aa: CASTKDRLGTQYF
CDR3nt: TGTGCCAGCACCAAAGACAGGTTGGGGACCCAGTACTTC
abundance: -
j_gene: TRBJ2-5
v_gene: TRBV7-2
d_gene: -

CDR3aa: CASSSQGYGYTF
CDR3nt: TGTGCCAGCAGCTCGCAGGGGTATGGCTACACCTTC
abundance: -
j_gene: TRBJ1-2
v_gene: TRBV2
d_gene: -

CDR3aa: CASSQVGRGTGELFF
CDR3nt: TGTGCCAGCAGCCAAGTTGGCAGGGGGACCGGGGAGCTGTTTTTT
abundance: -
j_gene: TRBJ2-2
v_gene: TRBV14
d_gene: TRBD1

CDR3aa: CASSMQTPNYGYTF
CDR3nt: TGTGCCAGTAGTATGCAGACTCCTAACTATGGCTACACCTTC
abundance: few
j_gene: TRBJ1-2
v_gene: TRBV19
d_gene: -

CDR3aa: CASSTTGAGYTF
CDR3nt: TGTGCCAGCAGTACGACAGGGGCCGGCTACACCTTC
abundance: -
j_gene: TRBJ1-2
v_gene: TRBV27
d_gene: TRBD1

CDR3aa: CASSPYRVATNEKLFF
CDR3nt: TGCGCCAGCAGCCCTTACAGGGTGGCAACTAATGAAAAACTGTTTTTT
abundance: -
j_gene: TRBJ1-4
v_gene: TRBV4-1
d_gene: -

CDR3aa: CSARSMNTEAFF
CDR3nt: TGCAGCGCCAGATCCATGAACACTGAAGCTTTCTTT
abundance: once
j_gene: TRBJ1-1
v_gene: TRBV29-1
d_gene: -

CDR3aa: CASSVVPTPTDTQYF
CDR3nt: TGTGCCAGCAGCGTAGTTCCGACACCCACAGATACGCAGTATTTT
abundance: -
j_gene: TRBJ2-3
v_gene: TRBV9
d_gene: -

CDR3aa: CASSPNRDFGTIYF
CDR3nt: TGTGCCAGCAGCCCCAACCGGGATTTCGGCACCATATATTTT
abundance: -
j_gene: TRBJ1-3
v_gene: TRBV7-8
d_gene: -

CDR3aa: CASSGVGTGITNYGYTF
CDR3nt: TGTGCCAGCAGCGGAGTCGGGACAGGGATTACTAACTATGGCTACACCTTC
abundance: -
j_gene: TRBJ1-2
v_gene: TRBV9
d_gene: TRBD1

CDR3aa: CASSLGIFQGRRELFF
CDR3nt: TGTGCCAGCAGCTTAGGGATCTTCCAGGGGCGACGGGAGCTGTTTTTT
abundance: -
j_gene: TRBJ2-2
v_gene: TRBV7-2
d_gene: -

CDR3aa: CASSLSAGTGAHGYTF
CDR3nt: TGTGCCAGCAGTTTATCAGCCGGGACAGGGGCGCATGGCTACACCTTC
abundance: -
j_gene: TRBJ1-2
v_gene: TRBV27
d_gene: TRBD1

CDR3aa: CASSLYTSGGSETQYF
CDR3nt: TGTGCCAGCAGCTTATACACTAGCGGGGGATCGGAGACCCAGTACTTC
abundance: -
j_gene: TRBJ2-5
v_gene: TRBV7-6
d_gene: TRBD2

CDR3aa: CSAQLAGDWNEQFF
CDR3nt: TGCAGCGCTCAACTAGCGGGGGACTGGAATGAGCAGTTCTTC
abundance: once
j_gene: TRBJ2-1
v_gene: TRBV29-1
d_gene: TRBD2

CDR3aa: CASSILSGETQYF
CDR3nt: TGTGCCAGTAGTATTCTGTCGGGGGAGACCCAGTACTTC
abundance: -
j_gene: TRBJ2-5
v_gene: TRBV19
d_gene: -

CDR3aa: CASRGGQLSGAQYF
CDR3nt: TGCGCCAGCAGAGGAGGCCAGCTGTCAGGGGCCCAGTACTTC
abundance: -
j_gene: TRBJ2-5
v_gene: TRBV5-1
d_gene: -

CDR3aa: CASSKVTGLAKNIQYF
CDR3nt: TGTGCCAGCAGCAAAGTCACAGGTTTAGCCAAAAACATTCAGTACTTC
abundance: -
j_gene: TRBJ2-4
v_gene: TRBV21-1
d_gene: -

CDR3aa: CASSHALQGIGEQYF
CDR3nt: TGTGCCAGCAGTCATGCCTTACAGGGCATCGGCGAGCAGTACTTC
abundance: -
j_gene: TRBJ2-7
v_gene: TRBV6-6
d_gene: -

CDR3aa: CASSLFPVQETQYF
CDR3nt: TGTGCCAGCAGCTTATTCCCAGTACAAGAGACCCAGTACTTC
abundance: -
j_gene: TRBJ2-5
v_gene: TRBV7-2
d_gene: -

CDR3aa: CASTPWTGGINTGELFF
CDR3nt: TGCGCCAGCACCCCGTGGACGGGGGGGATAAACACCGGGGAGCTGTTTTTT
abundance: -
j_gene: TRBJ2-2
v_gene: TRBV5-1
d_gene: TRBD2

CDR3aa: CASSLRRATYTDTQYF
CDR3nt: TGTGCCAGCAGCCTAAGACGAGCGACCTACACAGATACGCAGTATTTT
abundance: few
j_gene: TRBJ2-3
v_gene: TRBV11-2
d_gene: -

CDR3aa: CASSEFGYEQYF
CDR3nt: TGTGCCAGCAGTGAATTCGGCTACGAGCAGTACTTC
abundance: once
j_gene: TRBJ2-7
v_gene: TRBV2
d_gene: -